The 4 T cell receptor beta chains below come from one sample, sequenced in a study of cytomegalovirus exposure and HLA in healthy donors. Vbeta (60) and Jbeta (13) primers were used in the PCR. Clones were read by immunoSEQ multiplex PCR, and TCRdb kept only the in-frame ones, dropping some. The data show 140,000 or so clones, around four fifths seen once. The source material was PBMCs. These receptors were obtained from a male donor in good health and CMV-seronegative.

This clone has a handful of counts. DNA of the CDR3: TGCAGCGTTGGGCAGGGATGGGACAATGAGCAGTTCTTC. This codes for CSVGQGWDNEQFF. V usage is TRBV29-1 and J usage is TRBJ2-1, with D tentatively TRBD1 (5 bases). Germline CDR1 is SQVTM and CDR2 is ANQGSEA. The V gene lost 4 bases and the J gene lost 5 bases, with 12 bases spanning the gap. This CDR3 has 13 residues.

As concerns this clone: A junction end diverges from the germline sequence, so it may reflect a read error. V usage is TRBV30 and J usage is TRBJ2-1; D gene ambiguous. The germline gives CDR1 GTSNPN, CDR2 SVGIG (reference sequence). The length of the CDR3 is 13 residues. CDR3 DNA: TGTGCCTGGAGTTCGAAGGAATACAATGAGCGGTTCTTC. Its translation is CAWSSKEYNERFF. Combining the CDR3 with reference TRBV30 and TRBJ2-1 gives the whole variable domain SQTIHQWPATLVQPVGSPLSLECTVEGTSNPNLYWYRQAAGRGLQLLFYSVGIGQISSEVPQNLSASRPQDRQFILSSKKLLLSDSGFYLCAWSSKEYNERFFGPGTRLTVL.

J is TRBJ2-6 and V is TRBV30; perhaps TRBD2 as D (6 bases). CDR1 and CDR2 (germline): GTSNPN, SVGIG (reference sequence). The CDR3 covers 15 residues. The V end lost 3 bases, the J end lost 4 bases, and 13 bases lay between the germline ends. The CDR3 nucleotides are TGTGCCTGGAGCCAGGGCGGGGTGGGGGCCAACGTCCTGACTTTC. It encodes CAWSQGGVGANVLTF. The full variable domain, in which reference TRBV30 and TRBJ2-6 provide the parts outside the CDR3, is SQTIHQWPATLVQPVGSPLSLECTVEGTSNPNLYWYRQAAGRGLQLLFYSVGIGQISSEVPQNLSASRPQDRQFILSSKKLLLSDSGFYLCAWSQGGVGANVLTFGAGSRLTVL.

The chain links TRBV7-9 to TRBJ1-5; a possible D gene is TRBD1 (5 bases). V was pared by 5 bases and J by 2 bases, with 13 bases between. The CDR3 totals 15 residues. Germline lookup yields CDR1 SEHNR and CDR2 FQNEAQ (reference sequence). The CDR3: CASSAGGLGNQPQHF. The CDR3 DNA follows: TGTGCCAGCAGCGCCGGGGGGTTGGGCAATCAGCCCCAGCATTTT.